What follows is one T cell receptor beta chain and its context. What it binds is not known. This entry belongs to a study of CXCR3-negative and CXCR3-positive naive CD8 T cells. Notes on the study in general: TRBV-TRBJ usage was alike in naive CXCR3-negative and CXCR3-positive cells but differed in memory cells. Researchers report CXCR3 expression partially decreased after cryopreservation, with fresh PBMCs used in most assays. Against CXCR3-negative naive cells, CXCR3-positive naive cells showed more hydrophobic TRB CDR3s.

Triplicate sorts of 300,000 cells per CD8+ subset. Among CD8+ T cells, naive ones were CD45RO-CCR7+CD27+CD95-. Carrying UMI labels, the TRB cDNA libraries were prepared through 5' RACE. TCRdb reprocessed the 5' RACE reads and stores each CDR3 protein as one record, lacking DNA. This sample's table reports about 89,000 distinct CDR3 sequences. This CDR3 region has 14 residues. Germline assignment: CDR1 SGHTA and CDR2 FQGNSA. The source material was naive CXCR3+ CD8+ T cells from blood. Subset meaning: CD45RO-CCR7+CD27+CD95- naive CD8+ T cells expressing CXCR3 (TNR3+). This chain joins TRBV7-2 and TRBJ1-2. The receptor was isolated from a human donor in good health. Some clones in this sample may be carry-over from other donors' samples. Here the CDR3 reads CASSGSFLVYGYTF.